These T cell receptor beta chains were read from a single sample in a study of shared clonotypes between healthy human individuals. Clones were sequenced by immunoSEQ multiplex PCR, and TCRdb holds only the in-frame ones, with some missing. The table shows around 1.5 million clones, with 98% occurring only once. Sequencing used naive CD4+ T cells sorted from blood. The receptors derive from a man aged 25 to 40 in good health. Both conserved end residues are part of each CDR3. The order of the fields is V gene, D gene, clone size, J gene, CDR3 protein, CDR3 DNA. A D gene is named only where the DNA matches it firmly. Size is omitted from some rows. Given values are once, few, many or a class for expanded clones.

TRBV19,.,.,TRBJ2-1,CASSKNGGTVSYNEQFF,TGTGCCAGTAGTAAAAACGGAGGGACAGTTTCCTACAATGAGCAGTTCTTC
TRBV5-4,.,once,TRBJ2-7,CASSLVGRASFYEQYF,TGTGCCAGCAGCTTGGTTGGGAGAGCCTCCTTCTACGAGCAGTACTTC
TRBV28,TRBD2,.,TRBJ2-7,CASSPWTSGRVSYEQYF,TGTGCCAGCAGCCCGTGGACTAGCGGGAGGGTTTCCTACGAGCAGTACTTC
TRBV5-6,.,once,TRBJ2-7,CASSRRGGSPYEQYF,TGTGCCAGCAGCCGCCGCGGAGGGTCCCCCTACGAGCAGTACTTC
TRBV7-8,TRBD2,.,TRBJ2-1,CASSLERTSLPEQFF,TGTGCCAGCAGCTTAGAGCGGACTAGTCTCCCTGAGCAGTTCTTC
TRBV11-3,.,.,TRBJ2-3,CASSLADTQYF,TGTGCCAGCAGCTTAGCGGATACGCAGTATTTT
TRBV5-3,.,.,TRBJ1-1,CARSPLGGDRTEAFF,TGTGCCAGAAGCCCCCTGGGCGGGGATCGGACTGAAGCTTTCTTT
TRBV15,TRBD1,.,TRBJ2-5,CATSRGQALQETQYF,TGTGCCACCAGCAGGGGACAGGCTCTTCAAGAGACCCAGTACTTC
TRBV7-8,.,.,TRBJ2-1,CASSLAQPQGQLFF,TGTGCCAGCAGCTTAGCCCAGCCCCAGGGGCAGTTGTTCTTC
TRBV27,TRBD2,.,TRBJ2-2,CASSSGLAANTGELFF,TGTGCCAGCAGTTCAGGACTAGCGGCGAACACCGGGGAGCTGTTTTTT
TRBV7-2,.,.,TRBJ2-7,CASSSVAGSGGGEQYF,TGTGCCAGCAGTTCCGTAGCGGGATCAGGGGGAGGCGAGCAGTACTTC
TRBV5-4,TRBD2,.,TRBJ2-7,CASSYRLAHEQYF,TGTGCCAGCAGCTACCGACTAGCACACGAGCAGTACTTC
TRBV7-2,.,.,TRBJ2-7,CASSFSTDGTLNRDHEQYF,TGTGCCAGCAGCTTTTCGACGGACGGGACTCTAAACAGGGACCACGAGCAGTACTTC
TRBV6-5,.,.,TRBJ1-5,CASSRTGSSNQPQHF,TGTGCCAGCAGTAGAACAGGCAGTAGCAATCAGCCCCAGCATTTT
TRBV30,TRBD2,.,TRBJ2-2,CAWSVLLAGTGELFF,TGTGCCTGGAGTGTACTACTAGCGGGAACCGGGGAGCTGTTTTTT
TRBV2,.,.,TRBJ2-2,CASYRFGVGELFF,TGTGCCAGCTACCGGTTTGGGGTCGGGGAGCTGTTTTTT
TRBV19,.,.,TRBJ2-3,CARANPGGTDTQYF,TGTGCCAGAGCCAATCCGGGAGGCACAGATACGCAGTATTTT
TRBV9,.,.,TRBJ2-3,CASSVGAGASTDTQYF,TGTGCCAGCAGCGTAGGGGCGGGGGCGAGCACAGATACGCAGTATTTT
TRBV29-1,TRBD2,.,TRBJ2-3,CSADGLVHGDTQYF,TGCAGCGCCGACGGACTAGTCCATGGGGATACGCAGTATTTT
TRBV2,.,.,TRBJ2-7,CASSEDGHSYEQYF,TGTGCCAGCAGTGAAGACGGGCACTCCTACGAGCAGTACTTC
TRBV28,.,.,TRBJ1-5,CASSFVAFNQPQHF,TGTGCCAGCAGTTTCGTCGCCTTCAATCAGCCCCAGCATTTT
TRBV11-2,.,.,TRBJ2-3,CASSPRVAAHTDTQYF,TGTGCCAGCAGCCCTCGGGTAGCGGCTCACACAGATACGCAGTATTTT
TRBV7-9,TRBD2,.,TRBJ2-7,CASSLGGGRALSYEQYF,TGTGCCAGCAGCTTAGGTGGCGGGAGGGCCCTGTCCTACGAGCAGTACTTC
TRBV27,.,.,TRBJ2-7,CASSLRVRGGIAYEQYF,TGTGCCAGCAGTTTACGGGTTCGGGGCGGGATTGCCTACGAGCAGTACTTC
TRBV14,.,.,TRBJ2-3,CASSRSGTSTDTQYF,TGTGCCAGCAGCCGTTCCGGGACTAGCACAGATACGCAGTATTTT
TRBV7-2,.,once,TRBJ1-3,CASDLEGGGNTIYF,TGTGCCAGCGACCTGGAGGGCGGTGGAAACACCATATATTTT
TRBV19,TRBD2,.,TRBJ2-1,CASTRTGTRGTGEQFF,TGTGCCAGTACCAGAACCGGGACTAGGGGCACGGGTGAGCAGTTCTTC
TRBV7-6,.,.,TRBJ2-7,CASSPVGGESSYEQYF,TGTGCCAGCAGCCCCGTTGGAGGTGAGAGCTCCTACGAGCAGTACTTC
TRBV7-8,TRBD2,.,TRBJ2-5,CASSNRPGLAISETQYF,TGTGCCAGCAGCAACCGACCGGGACTAGCGATATCAGAGACCCAGTACTTC
TRBV5-1,.,.,TRBJ2-6,CASLDGETGANVLTF,TGCGCCAGCCTTGACGGGGAGACTGGGGCCAACGTCCTGACTTTC
TRBV28,TRBD1,.,TRBJ1-5,CASIPTTGEFGNQPQHF,TGTGCCAGCATCCCTACCACAGGGGAATTCGGCAATCAGCCCCAGCATTTT
TRBV14,.,.,TRBJ2-1,CASSQDSHGRNEQFF,TGTGCCAGCAGCCAAGATTCCCACGGGAGAAATGAGCAGTTCTTC
TRBV27,.,.,TRBJ2-3,CASSLSDGTDTQYF,TGTGCCAGCAGTTTATCGGACGGCACAGATACGCAGTATTTT
TRBV6-1,TRBD2,.,TRBJ2-7,CASGTGTRGNEQYF,TGTGCCAGCGGAACCGGGACTAGAGGGAACGAGCAGTACTTC
TRBV28,.,.,TRBJ2-7,CASSPPADFYEQYF,TGTGCCAGCAGCCCACCGGCGGATTTCTACGAGCAGTACTTC
TRBV6-1,.,.,TRBJ1-5,CASSVESVYSNQPQHF,TGTGCCAGCAGTGTAGAGTCGGTTTATAGCAATCAGCCCCAGCATTTT
TRBV18,TRBD2,.,TRBJ2-7,CASSPPTGTSGRSEQYF,TGTGCCAGCTCACCACCCACAGGGACTAGCGGGAGGTCCGAGCAGTACTTC
TRBV2,TRBD2,.,TRBJ2-2,CAKSGRGQAGELFF,TGTGCCAAGAGCGGGAGGGGACAAGCCGGGGAGCTGTTTTTT
TRBV7-9,TRBD1,.,TRBJ1-3,CASSLALAGGASGGNTIYF,TGTGCCAGCAGCTTAGCGCTGGCAGGGGGCGCATCGGGTGGAAACACCATATATTTT
TRBV7-2,TRBD2,.,TRBJ2-1,CASSGLAGGPYNEQFF,TGTGCCAGCAGTGGGCTAGCGGGAGGTCCCTACAATGAGCAGTTCTTC
TRBV6-5,TRBD1,.,TRBJ1-6,CASRPPGGPLHF,TGTGCCAGCAGACCTCCAGGGGGACCCCTCCACTTT
TRBV9,TRBD2,.,TRBJ2-7,CASSVGPSSTSGNSYEQYF,TGTGCCAGCAGCGTAGGTCCCTCCTCGACTAGCGGGAACTCCTACGAGCAGTACTTC
TRBV9,TRBD1,.,TRBJ2-7,CASSLTGADDYEQYF,TGTGCCAGCAGCCTAACAGGGGCCGACGACTACGAGCAGTACTTC
TRBV28,TRBD1,.,TRBJ1-1,CASSTRPGQRNTEAFF,TGTGCCAGCAGTACTCGACCGGGACAGAGGAACACTGAAGCTTTCTTT
TRBV28,.,.,TRBJ1-1,CASSSFNTEAFF,TGTGCCAGCAGTTCCTTCAACACTGAAGCTTTCTTT
TRBV10-2,.,.,TRBJ2-3,CASSELGRVTDTQYF,TGCGCCAGCAGTGAGTTAGGCAGGGTTACAGATACGCAGTATTTT
TRBV5-1,.,.,TRBJ2-3,CASSLEGRHTGPTDTQYF,TGCGCCAGCAGCTTGGAAGGACGCCACACGGGGCCCACAGATACGCAGTATTTT
TRBV5-1,.,.,TRBJ2-5,CASSVNTQETQYF,TGCGCCAGCAGCGTGAACACCCAAGAGACCCAGTACTTC
TRBV28,.,.,TRBJ1-4,CASSLGGAQEKLFF,TGTGCCAGCAGTTTAGGGGGGGCGCAAGAAAAACTGTTTTTT
TRBV18,.,once,TRBJ1-1,CASSPSGGNTEAFF,TGTGCCAGCTCACCCTCGGGGGGAAATACTGAAGCTTTCTTT
TRBV19,TRBD1,once,TRBJ1-1,CASTEGTGTLEAFF,TGTGCCAGTACCGAGGGGACAGGGACCCTAGAAGCTTTCTTT
TRBV30,.,once,TRBJ2-3,CAWRKGGPRWTDTQYF,TGTGCCTGGAGAAAAGGTGGGCCGAGGTGGACAGATACGCAGTATTTT
TRBV9,.,once,TRBJ1-5,CASSVSDAPNQPQHF,TGTGCCAGCAGCGTGTCGGACGCACCTAATCAGCCCCAGCATTTT